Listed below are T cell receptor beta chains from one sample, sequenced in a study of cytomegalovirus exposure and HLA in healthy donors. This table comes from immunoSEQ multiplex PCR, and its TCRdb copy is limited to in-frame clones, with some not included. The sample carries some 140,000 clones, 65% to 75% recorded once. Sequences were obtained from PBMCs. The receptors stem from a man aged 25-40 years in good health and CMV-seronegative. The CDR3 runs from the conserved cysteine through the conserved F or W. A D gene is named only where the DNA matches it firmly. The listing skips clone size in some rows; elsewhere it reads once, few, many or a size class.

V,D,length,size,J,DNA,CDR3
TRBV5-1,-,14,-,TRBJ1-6,TGCGCCAGCAGCTTGAACAGGGCTAATTCACCCCTCCACTTT,CASSLNRANSPLHF
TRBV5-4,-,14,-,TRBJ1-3,TGTGCCAGCAGCTTGGACAGGGTTGTGAACACCATATATTTT,CASSLDRVVNTIYF
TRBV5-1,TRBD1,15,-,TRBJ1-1,TGCGCCAGCAGCTTGGGGACAGGGGAGTCCACTGAAGCTTTCTTT,CASSLGTGESTEAFF
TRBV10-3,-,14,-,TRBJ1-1,TGTGCCATCAGTGGATCGGGAGGCAGCACTGAAGCTTTCTTT,CAISGSGGSTEAFF
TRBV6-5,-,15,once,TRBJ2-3,TGTGCCAGCAGTTACTCGATAGGGGTCACAGATACGCAGTATTTT,CASSYSIGVTDTQYF
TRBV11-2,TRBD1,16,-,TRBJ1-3,TGTGCCAGCAGCTCCGGGACAGGGATATCTGGAAACACCATATATTTT,CASSSGTGISGNTIYF
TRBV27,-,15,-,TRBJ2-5,TGTGCCAGCAGTTCCATGGGGGCGGGTCAAGAGACCCAGTACTTC,CASSSMGAGQETQYF
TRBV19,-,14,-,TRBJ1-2,TGTGCCAGTAGTAACACGGCGTGGACAGAGCACTACACCTTC,CASSNTAWTEHYTF
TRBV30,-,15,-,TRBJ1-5,TGTGCCTGGAGTGAGGGGGTCGTCAGCAATCAGCCCCAGCATTTT,CAWSEGVVSNQPQHF
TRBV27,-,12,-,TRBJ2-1,TGTGCCAGCAGTTTTACATACAATGAGCAGTTCTTC,CASSFTYNEQFF
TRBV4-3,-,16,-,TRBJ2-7,TGCGCCAGCAGCCAAGCCCAGGACACCTCGAGGAACGAGCAGTACTTC,CASSQAQDTSRNEQYF
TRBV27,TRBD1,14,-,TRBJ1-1,TGTGCCAGCAGTTTAACTTTTGGACAGGGCAAAGCTTTCTTT,CASSLTFGQGKAFF
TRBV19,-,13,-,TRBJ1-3,TGTGCCAGCTCCTCAGGGGTTGGAAACACCATATATTTT,CASSSGVGNTIYF
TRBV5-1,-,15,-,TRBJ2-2,TGCGCCAGCAGCTTGGGTTCTTTGAACACCGGGGAGCTGTTTTTT,CASSLGSLNTGELFF
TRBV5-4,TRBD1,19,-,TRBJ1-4,TGTGCCAGCAGCTTGCGCAGGGGGACAGGGGTAGTGGCTAATGAAAAACTGTTTTTT,CASSLRRGTGVVANEKLFF
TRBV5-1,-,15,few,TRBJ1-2,TGCGCCAGCAGCCCGGGAGGTGGGGCAGGGGAAGGCTACACCTTC,CASSPGGGAGEGYTF
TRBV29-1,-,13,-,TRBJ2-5,TGCAGCGTTGAAGATCTTCCTGAAGAGACCCAGTACTTC,CSVEDLPEETQYF
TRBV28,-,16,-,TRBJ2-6,TGTGCCAGCAGTTTAACAGGCGACTCTGGGGCCAACGTCCTGACTTTC,CASSLTGDSGANVLTF
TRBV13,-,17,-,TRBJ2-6,TGTGCCAGCAGCTTAGGCCTAGGTTCCTCTGGGGCCAACGTCCTGACTTTC,CASSLGLGSSGANVLTF
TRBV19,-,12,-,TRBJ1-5,TGTGCCAGTAAGGGGTCGGATCAGCCCCAGCATTTT,CASKGSDQPQHF
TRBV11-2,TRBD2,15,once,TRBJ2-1,TGTGCCAGCAGCTCCACTAGCGGGGGGGCAGATGAGCAGTTCTTC,CASSSTSGGADEQFF
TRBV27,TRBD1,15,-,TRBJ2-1,TGTGCCAGCAGTATGCGACAGGGGTCTTGGGATGAGCAGTTCTTC,CASSMRQGSWDEQFF
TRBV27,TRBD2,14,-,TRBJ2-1,TGTGCCAGCTCTCCCGGGACTAGCGGGGTTAGTACGTTCTTC,CASSPGTSGVSTFF
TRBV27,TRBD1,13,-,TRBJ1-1,TGTGCCAGCAGTTTGAGGACAGGGCGAGAAGCTTTCTTT,CASSLRTGREAFF
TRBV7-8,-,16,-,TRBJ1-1,TGTGCCAGCAGCTTAGCCGGAGTAGACGGGAACACTGAAGCTTTCTTT,CASSLAGVDGNTEAFF
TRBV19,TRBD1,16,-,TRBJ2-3,TGTGCCAGTAGTACGGACAGGGCTACTAGCACAGATACGCAGTATTTT,CASSTDRATSTDTQYF
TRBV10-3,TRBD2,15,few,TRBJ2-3,TGTGCCATCAGTGAGGAGCGGGGGGGCAGAGATACGCAGTATTTT,CAISEERGGRDTQYF
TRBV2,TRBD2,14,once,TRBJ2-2,TGTGCCAGCAGGGTAGCGGGGGGGGCCGGGGAGCTGTTTTTT,CASRVAGGAGELFF
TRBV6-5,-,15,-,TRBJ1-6,TGTGCCAGCAGTGTGTCCGGGACAAATAATTCACCCCTCCACTTT,CASSVSGTNNSPLHF
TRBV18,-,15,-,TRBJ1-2,TGTGCCAGCTCACCCGGACAGAGGGACCACTATGGCTACACCTTC,CASSPGQRDHYGYTF
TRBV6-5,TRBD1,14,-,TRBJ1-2,TGTGCCAGCAGTCGCGACAGGGCCAACTATGGCTACACCTTC,CASSRDRANYGYTF
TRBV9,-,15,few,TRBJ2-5,TGTGCCAGCAGCGACGGGACAACAAGCCAAGAGACCCAGTACTTC,CASSDGTTSQETQYF
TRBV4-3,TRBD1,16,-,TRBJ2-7,TGCGCCAGCAGCCAAGATTTAACCGGGACAGGGGGTCGTAAGTACTTC,CASSQDLTGTGGRKYF
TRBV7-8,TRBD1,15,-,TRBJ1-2,TGTGCCAGCAGCTCTTCCGGGACAGGGGATTCTGGCTACACCTTC,CASSSSGTGDSGYTF
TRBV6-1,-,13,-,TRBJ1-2,TGTGCCAGCACGAAGGGGATAAGCTATGGCTACACCTTC,CASTKGISYGYTF
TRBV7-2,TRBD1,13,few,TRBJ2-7,TGTGCCAGCAGCTTAAATGACAGGGACGAGCAGTACTTC,CASSLNDRDEQYF
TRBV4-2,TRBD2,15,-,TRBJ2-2,TGTGCCAGCAGCCAGGTAGCGGGGGACACCGGGGAGCTGTTTTTT,CASSQVAGDTGELFF
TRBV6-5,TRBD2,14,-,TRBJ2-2,TGTGCCAGCCGTACACTCGGGGGGGCCGGGGAGCTGTTTTTT,CASRTLGGAGELFF
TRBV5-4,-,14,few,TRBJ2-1,TGTGCCAGTCAGCCAACCATGGGGGCGGGTGAGCAGTTCTTC,CASQPTMGAGEQFF
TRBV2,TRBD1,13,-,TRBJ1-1,TGTGCCAGCAGTGACAGGGGGATAGCTGAAGCTTTCTTT,CASSDRGIAEAFF
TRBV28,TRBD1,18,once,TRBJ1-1,TGTGCCAGCAGTTCCTGGGCGCGGGACAGGGGAGGATTTACTGAAGCTTTCTTT,CASSSWARDRGGFTEAFF
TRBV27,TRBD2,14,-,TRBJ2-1,TGTGCCAGCAGTCCTAGCGGGGGGGCTAATGAGCAGTTCTTC,CASSPSGGANEQFF
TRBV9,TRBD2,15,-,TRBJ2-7,TGTGCCAGCAGCGGGGCTAGCGGGGGAATCGACGAGCAGTACTTC,CASSGASGGIDEQYF
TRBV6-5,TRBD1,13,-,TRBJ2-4,TGTGCCAGCATCGACAGGGGGGTAAACATTCAGTACTTC,CASIDRGVNIQYF
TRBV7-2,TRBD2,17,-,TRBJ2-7,TGTGCCAGCAGCTTAGGCCTAGCGGGGGGTGCAACCTACGAGCAGTACTTC,CASSLGLAGGATYEQYF
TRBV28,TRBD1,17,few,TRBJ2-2,TGTGCCAGCAGAGCGAGAACAGGGGGCGGTAGCACCGGGGAGCTGTTTTTT,CASRARTGGGSTGELFF
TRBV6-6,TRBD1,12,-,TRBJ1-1,TGTGCCAGCAGTAGACAGGGGACTGAAGCTTTCTTT,CASSRQGTEAFF
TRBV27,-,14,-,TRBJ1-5,TGTGCCAGCAGTCCCCAGACAGGAAACCAGCCCCAGAATTTT,CASSPQTGNQPQNF
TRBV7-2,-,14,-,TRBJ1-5,TGTGCCAGCAGCTATTCAAATCCCAATCAGCCCCAGCATTTT,CASSYSNPNQPQHF